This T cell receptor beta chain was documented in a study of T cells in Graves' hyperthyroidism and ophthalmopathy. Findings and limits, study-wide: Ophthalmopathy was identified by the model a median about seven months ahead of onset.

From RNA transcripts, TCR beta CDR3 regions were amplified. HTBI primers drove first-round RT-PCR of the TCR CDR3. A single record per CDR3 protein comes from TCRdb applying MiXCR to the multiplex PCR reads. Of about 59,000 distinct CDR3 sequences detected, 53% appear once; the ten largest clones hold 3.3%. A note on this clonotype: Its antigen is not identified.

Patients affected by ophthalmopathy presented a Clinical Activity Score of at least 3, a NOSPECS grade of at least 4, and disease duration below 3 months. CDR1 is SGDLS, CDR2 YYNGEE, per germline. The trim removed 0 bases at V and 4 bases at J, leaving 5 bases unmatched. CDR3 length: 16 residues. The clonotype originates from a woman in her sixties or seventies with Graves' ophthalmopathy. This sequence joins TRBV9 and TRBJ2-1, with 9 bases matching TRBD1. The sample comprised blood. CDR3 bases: TGTGCCAGCAGCGTAGAGGGACAGGGCAGGTACAATGAGCAGTTCTTC. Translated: CASSVEGQGRYNEQFF.